The 15 T cell receptor beta chains below were found in one sample sequenced in a study of CD8 T cells in ankylosing spondylitis. TCRdb called the 5' RACE reads again in MiXCR, with one record for every CDR3 protein. The sample includes around 320,000 distinct CDR3 sequences, less than 25% of them seen just once. Material: blood, either unsorted or a sorted T cell fraction (not recorded which). These receptors came from a female donor with ankylosing spondylitis or in good health (not recorded which).

This clonotype was seen repeatedly, ten times or more. V and J are TRBV5-1 and TRBJ2-7; D might be TRBD2 (5 bases). Trimming stripped 5 bases from V and 6 bases from J, with 9 bases between. CDR1 is SGHRS and CDR2 is YFSETQ in the germline V gene. The CDR3 consists of 11 residues. CDR3 in DNA: TGCGCCAGCAGGTCGGGGAGCGAGCAGTACTTC. Its protein is CASRSGSEQYF.

The chain carries TRBV28 and TRBJ2-5; D is possibly TRBD2 (5 bases). This CDR3 is built from 12 residues. Trimming left V 6 bases short and J 7 bases short, with 12 bases between. CDR1 MDHEN and CDR2 SYDVKM come from the germline V gene. The CDR3 DNA reads as TGTGCCAGCAGCGAGACTGGAGGGACCCAGTACTTC. Translating it yields CASSETGGTQYF.

This clonotype has more than one count but fewer than ten. The J gene is TRBJ2-2, the V gene TRBV10-1; 11 bases align to TRBD2. There are 17 residues in the CDR3. Germline values: CDR1 WNHNN, CDR2 SYGVQD (reference sequence). Germline trimming cut 0 bases from V and 5 bases from J; bases unmatched to any gene: 5. The CDR3 DNA is TGCGCCAGCAGTGAGTCCTATACTAGCGGGGGAACCGGGGAGCTGTTTTTT. Translated, it gives CASSESYTSGGTGELFF.

The table lists this clonotype with many counts. The chain uses TRBV20-1 and TRBJ1-2; TRBD1 is a possible D gene (6 bases). The CDR3 is 22 residues long. Germline V lookup: CDR1 DFQATT, CDR2 SNEGSKA (reference sequence). The V and J ends lost 0 bases and 0 bases respectively, with 32 bases between them. The CDR3 sequence: CSAREALPPWGQGEPSNYGYTF. The DNA of the CDR3 is TGCAGTGCTAGAGAGGCCCTTCCACCGTGGGGGCAGGGAGAACCATCTAACTATGGCTACACCTTC.

The chain couples TRBV7-6 to TRBJ2-1; TRBD2 matches 9 bases. CDR1 and CDR2 from the germline V gene are SGHVS and FNYEAQ. V trimming: 5 bases; J trimming: 16 bases; junction bases outside the gene matches: 9. The CDR3 extends over 12 amino acids. The chain's CDR3 is CASSPIAGAPFF. CDR3 nucleotides: TGTGCCAGCAGCCCTATAGCGGGGGCACCTTTCTTC.

This clonotype was recorded a few times. This chain links TRBV20-1 with TRBJ2-1; D is unclear. The germline V and J ends were trimmed by 8 bases and 7 bases, with 12 bases remaining between them. The germline V gene encodes CDR1 DFQATT and CDR2 SNEGSKA (reference sequence). CDR3 size: 11 residues. The CDR3 region has the DNA TGCAGTCCTCTCTCGGCTAATGAGCAGTTCTTC. Its translation is CSPLSANEQFF.

This clonotype was seen a handful of times. This sequence joins TRBV6-5 and TRBJ2-7; TRBD1 agrees at 9 bases. The CDR3 consists of 17 residues. The V segment lost 2 bases and the J segment 6 bases; nucleotides outside the gene matches: 14. Per germline, CDR1 MNHEY and CDR2 SVGAGI. CDR3 amino acids: CASSYRGSIGQGSEQYF. The CDR3 nucleotides read TGTGCCAGCAGTTACCGGGGCTCGATAGGACAGGGGTCCGAGCAGTACTTC.

This clonotype was seen a handful of times. The rearrangement uses TRBV6-5 and TRBJ2-1, with D possibly being TRBD1 or TRBD2 (5 bases each). With 0 bases removed from V and 4 bases from J, the gap between germline ends came to 10 bases. The germline CDR1 and CDR2 sequences are MNHEY and SVGAGI. This CDR3 has 15 amino acids. The CDR3 nucleotides read TGTGCCAGCAGTTACTCCCGGGACCGGTACAATGAGCAGTTCTTC. This encodes CASSYSRDRYNEQFF.

The V call is TRBV6-1, the J call TRBJ2-2, with 11 bases identical to TRBD2. CDR3 length equals 17 residues. V was pared by 7 bases and J by 1 base, with 8 bases of the junction left unmatched. Germline CDR1 is MNHNS and CDR2 is SASEGT. DNA of the CDR3: TGTGCCAGCAAAAATGCCGGGACTAGCGGGAACACCGGGGAGCTGTTTTTT. Protein product: CASKNAGTSGNTGELFF.

The chain joins TRBV3-1 to TRBJ2-7; TRBD2 matches at 13 bases. CDR3 length: 19 residues. J gave up 2 bases and V 4 bases, and 14 bases lay outside the gene matches. Germline V CDR1 and CDR2: LGHDT, YNNKEL (reference sequence). In nucleotides, the CDR3 is TGTGCCAGCAGCCCCTTAATACCCCAACTAGCGGGAGGGGCCTACGAGCAGTACTTC. Encoded protein: CASSPLIPQLAGGAYEQYF.

The rearrangement joins TRBV4-3 to TRBJ1-2, with D possibly being TRBD1 (6 bases). This CDR3 spans 17 amino acids. V lost 0 bases, J lost 3 bases, and 17 bases lay in between. Germline V CDR1 and CDR2: LGHNA, YSLEER. DNA for the CDR3: TGCGCCAGCAGCCAAGATGTAAATTGGGGGCTTCACTATGGCTACACCTTC. Its translation is CASSQDVNWGLHYGYTF.

The V gene is TRBV6-2 or TRBV6-3, the J gene TRBJ1-1; no firm D call. The CDR3 has 12 amino acids. In germline, CDR1 is MNHEY, CDR2 SVGEGT. Deletions cut 7 bases from V and 5 bases from J, with 11 bases between. CDR3 in amino acids: CASTNGRTEAFF. The CDR3 nucleotides are TGTGCCAGCACCAACGGCCGAACTGAAGCTTTCTTT.

CDR3 amino acids: CASSLGLGDNEQFF. The CDR3 DNA reads TGTGCCAGCAGTTTGGGACTAGGGGACAATGAGCAGTTCTTC. V and J are TRBV2 and TRBJ2-1; 8 nucleotides agree with TRBD2. The ends lost 5 bases at V and 5 bases at J; junction bases unmatched: 5. The CDR3 runs 14 residues. The germline CDR1 and CDR2 sequences are SNHLY and FYNNEI. The full variable domain, its missing parts supplied by reference TRBV2 and TRBJ2-1, is EPEVTQTPSHQVTQMGQEVILRCVPISNHLYFYWYRQILGQKVEFLVSFYNNEISEKSEIFDDQFSVERPDGSNFTLKIRSTKLEDSAMYFCASSLGLGDNEQFFGPGTRLTVL.

The sample holds a few counts of this clonotype. The rearrangement links TRBV7-2 to TRBJ2-3; a possible D gene is TRBD1 (6 bases). Germline V gives CDR1 SGHTA, CDR2 FQGNSA. This CDR3 contains 16 residues. V shed 4 bases and J shed 1 base, with 15 bases lying between them. Here the CDR3 DNA reads TGTGCCAGCAGCTCCCGCCAGAGGACAGGCACAGATACGCAGTATTTT. Translation gives CASSSRQRTGTDTQYF.

This clonotype was found a few times. The rearrangement joins TRBV12-3 or TRBV12-4 to TRBJ2-2, with 7 nucleotides matching TRBD1. CDR3 size: 17 residues. Germline trimming cut 5 bases from V and 5 bases from J; bases unmatched to any gene: 14. CDR3 region: CASSLGTVKPGTGELFF. The CDR3 DNA reads as TGTGCCAGCAGTCTCGGGACAGTTAAGCCAGGGACCGGGGAGCTGTTTTTT.